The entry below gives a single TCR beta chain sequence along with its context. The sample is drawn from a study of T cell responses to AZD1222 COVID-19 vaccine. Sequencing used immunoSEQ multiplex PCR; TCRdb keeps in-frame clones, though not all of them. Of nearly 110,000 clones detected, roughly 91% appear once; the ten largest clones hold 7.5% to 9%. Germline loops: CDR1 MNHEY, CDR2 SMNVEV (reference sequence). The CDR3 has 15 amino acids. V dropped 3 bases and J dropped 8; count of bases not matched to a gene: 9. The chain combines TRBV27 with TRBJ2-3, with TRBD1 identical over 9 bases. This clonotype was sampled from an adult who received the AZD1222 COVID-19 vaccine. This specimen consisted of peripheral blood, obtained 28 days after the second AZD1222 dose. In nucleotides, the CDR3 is TGTGCCAGCAGTTTTCGAGGACAGGGGAGTAGTACGCAGTATTTT. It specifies CASSFRGQGSSTQYF.